The T cell receptor beta chain under discussion was sequenced for a study of T cell repertoires in cytomegalovirus infection. The overall study: A matching HLA type, together with CMV infection, was signaled by public TCR beta signatures.

TCRdb reanalysed the reads using MiXCR and keeps one entry per CDR3 protein. This table has approximately 500,000 distinct CDR3 sequences, 33% appearing once. As concerns this clonotype: Its specificity is unknown. One end of the junction varies from germline; a read error may be responsible.

CDR1 is SGHTA and CDR2 is FQGNSA in the germline V gene. This CDR3 contains 13 residues. Sequencing was performed on cultured PBMCs, taken from culture after CMV antigen stimulation. The rearrangement uses TRBV7-2 and TRBJ2-1, with no clear D. The clonotype originates from a human donor in good health (CMV status not recorded). Some clones in this sample may be carry-over from other donors' samples. The DNA for the CDR3 is TGTGCCAGCAGCGCCACCTCCTACAATGAGCAGTCCTTC. Amino acids: CASSATSYNEQSF.